This T cell receptor beta chain comes out of a study of chemoradiotherapy in HPV16-positive cancers. Whole-study findings and limits: The functional HPV-specific definition rests on just a couple of HPV16-positive patients.

Regarding this clone: Its antigen is unknown.

Some clones are missing from TCRdb's copy, which holds only in-frame ones; the method was immunoSEQ multiplex PCR. The sample consists of 30,000 to 35,000 clones, about 88% of them appearing once. CDR1 is SGDLS and CDR2 is YYNGEE in the germline V gene. The ends were cut back, 2 bases at V and 6 bases at J, with 14 bases in the middle. There are 15 residues in the CDR3. Specimen: blood, collected from a patient who underwent chemoradiotherapy. This chain joins TRBV9 and TRBJ2-2; D is undetermined. The receptor comes from a human donor with HPV-associated anogenital cancer. In DNA form, the CDR3 reads TGTGCCAGCAGCGTTTCAAGCTCATACCCCGGGGAGCTGTTTTTT. It translates to CASSVSSSYPGELFF.